The source of this TCR beta chain is a study of blood T cell repertoires in COVID-19. The CDR3 is made up of 15 amino acids. V was clipped by 5 bases and J by 5 bases; unmatched bases: 5. Germline loops: CDR1 MNHEY, CDR2 SVGEGT. Here immunoSEQ multiplex PCR was the method, and the copy in TCRdb shows in-frame clones only, minus some. There are 130,000 or so clones in the sample; roughly 84% occur only once, and under 5% lies in the top ten. The V gene is TRBV6-2 or TRBV6-3, the J gene TRBJ2-1, with 11 bases identical to TRBD2. The sample was PBMCs or T cells enriched from blood (not recorded which). This receptor was identified in a woman aged 25 to 39 who had recovered from COVID-19. This CDR3 reads CASSPGTSGNNEQFF. The DNA for the CDR3 is TGTGCCAGCAGTCCCGGGACTAGCGGCAACAATGAGCAGTTCTTC.